This T cell receptor (beta chain) was sequenced for a study of metastatic and nonmetastatic thyroid tumors. The overall study: Malignant and benign thyroid patients had repertoires compared in peripheral blood and tumor or nodule tissue.

Trimming removed 4 bases from V and 13 bases from J, with 19 bases in between. The germline gives CDR1 SEHNR, CDR2 FQNEAQ (reference sequence). The CDR3 consists of 13 residues. Original handling: Across clinicopathological groups, CDR3 differences served as the basis for building a distant-metastasis classifier for papillary thyroid cancer. TCRdb re-called the PCR reads through MiXCR. The V and J calls follow TCRdb's processing rather than the paper's. This sample has around 20,000 clones, with approximately 20% found just once. None of the patients had undergone any treatment ahead of thyroid surgery. This clone was seen ten or more times. Its antigen is unknown. The study, taken as a whole, reports: Relative to benign nodules, malignant thyroid tumors were reportedly characterized by significantly elevated TCR beta diversity in blood and tumor.

The receptor's source is a female donor with papillary thyroid cancer or a benign thyroid nodule (not recorded which). Some clones in this sample may be carry-over from other donors' samples. Sequences were obtained from tumor tissue. V and J are TRBV7-9 and TRBJ1-2; D gene ambiguous. The DNA of the CDR3 is TGTGCCAGCAGCTACGGGCGGGGAAATTCTCCCACCTTC. This sequence encodes CASSYGRGNSPTF.